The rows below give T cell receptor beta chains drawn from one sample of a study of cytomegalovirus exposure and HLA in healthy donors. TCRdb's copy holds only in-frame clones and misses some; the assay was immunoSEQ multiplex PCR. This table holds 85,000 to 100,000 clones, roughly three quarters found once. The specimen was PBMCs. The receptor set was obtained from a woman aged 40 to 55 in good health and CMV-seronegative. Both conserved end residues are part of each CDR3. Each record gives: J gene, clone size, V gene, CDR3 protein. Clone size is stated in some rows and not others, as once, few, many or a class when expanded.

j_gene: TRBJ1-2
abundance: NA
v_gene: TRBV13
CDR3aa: CASRFTGENGYTF

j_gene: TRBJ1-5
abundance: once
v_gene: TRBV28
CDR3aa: CASSLQGTFNQPQHF

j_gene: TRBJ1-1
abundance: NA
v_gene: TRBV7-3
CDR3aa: CASSSPGTEAFF

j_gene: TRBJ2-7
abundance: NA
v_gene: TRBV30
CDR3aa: CAWSVSREQYF

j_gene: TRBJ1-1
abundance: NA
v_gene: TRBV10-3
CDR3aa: CAISEQAGGFGGAYLHTEAFF

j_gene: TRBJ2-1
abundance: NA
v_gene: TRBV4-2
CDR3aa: CASSQGTGGDEQFF

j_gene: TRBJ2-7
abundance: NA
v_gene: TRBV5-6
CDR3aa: CASSLKSSYEQYF

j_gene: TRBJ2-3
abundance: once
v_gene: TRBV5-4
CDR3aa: CASSFLAGGTDTQYF

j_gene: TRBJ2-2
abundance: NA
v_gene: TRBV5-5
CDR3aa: CASSLGSGGTGELFF

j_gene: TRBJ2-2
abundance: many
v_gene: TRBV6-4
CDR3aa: CASSGGQGDTGELFF

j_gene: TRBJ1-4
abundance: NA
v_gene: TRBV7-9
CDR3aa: CASSSSARVLGIHEKLFF

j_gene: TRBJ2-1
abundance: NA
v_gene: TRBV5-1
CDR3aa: CASSFRAGANNEQFF

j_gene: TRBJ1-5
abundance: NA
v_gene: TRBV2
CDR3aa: CASNDRGRLSQPQHF

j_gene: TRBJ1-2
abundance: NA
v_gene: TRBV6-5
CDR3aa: CASSSTDRRPNYGYTF

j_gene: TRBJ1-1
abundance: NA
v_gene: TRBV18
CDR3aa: CASSPNTGDTEAFF

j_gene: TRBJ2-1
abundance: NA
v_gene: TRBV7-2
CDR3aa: CASSPAASGAYNEQFF

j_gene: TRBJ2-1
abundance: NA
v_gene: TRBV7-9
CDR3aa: CASSPLPGLADNEQFF

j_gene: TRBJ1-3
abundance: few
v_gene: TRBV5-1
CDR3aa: CASSGSSGNTIYF

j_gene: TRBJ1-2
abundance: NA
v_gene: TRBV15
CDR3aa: CATSRDNRPRQGASAYGYTF

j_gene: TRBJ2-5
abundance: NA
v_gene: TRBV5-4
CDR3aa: CASSLGGQGGETQYF

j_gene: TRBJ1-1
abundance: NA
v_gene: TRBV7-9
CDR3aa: CASSLVGGMNTEAFF

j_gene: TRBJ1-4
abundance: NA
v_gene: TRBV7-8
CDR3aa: CASSLRPVAGLKNEKLFF

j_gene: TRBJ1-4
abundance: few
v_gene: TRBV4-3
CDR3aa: CASSQEGGSTEKLFF

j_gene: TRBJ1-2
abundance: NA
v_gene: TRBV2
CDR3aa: CASSEVGQGGYGYTF

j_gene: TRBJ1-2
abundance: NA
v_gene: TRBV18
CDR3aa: CASSPEENYGYTF

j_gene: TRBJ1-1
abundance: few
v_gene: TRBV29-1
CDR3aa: CSVEDPAGLSTEAFF

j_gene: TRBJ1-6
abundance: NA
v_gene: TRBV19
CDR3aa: CASRQGNSPLHF

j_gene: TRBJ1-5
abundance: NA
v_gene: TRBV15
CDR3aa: CATSTRIQPQHF

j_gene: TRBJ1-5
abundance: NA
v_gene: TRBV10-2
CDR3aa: CASHGQGSFNQPQHF

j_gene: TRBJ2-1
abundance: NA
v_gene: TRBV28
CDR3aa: CASSLSPLRNEQFF

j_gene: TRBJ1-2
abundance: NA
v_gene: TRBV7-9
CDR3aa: CASSGNRGGYGYTF

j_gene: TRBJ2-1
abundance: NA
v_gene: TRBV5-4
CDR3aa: CASSLGQGPSEQFF

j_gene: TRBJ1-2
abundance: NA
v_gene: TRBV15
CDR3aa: CATSRGPDRGRSNYGYTF

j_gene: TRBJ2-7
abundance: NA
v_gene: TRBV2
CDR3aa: CASSGGWAYEQYF

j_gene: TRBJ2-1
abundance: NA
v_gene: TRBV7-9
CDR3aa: CASSLQGNEQFF

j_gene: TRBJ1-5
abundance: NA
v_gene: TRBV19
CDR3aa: CASQDRSNQPQHF

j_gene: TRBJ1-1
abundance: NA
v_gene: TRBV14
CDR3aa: CASSQEGGVRTEAFF

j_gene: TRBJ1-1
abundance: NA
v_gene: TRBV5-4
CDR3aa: CASSLQGGNTEAFF

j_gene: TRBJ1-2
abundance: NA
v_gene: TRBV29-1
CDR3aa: CSVVMGASGYGYPF

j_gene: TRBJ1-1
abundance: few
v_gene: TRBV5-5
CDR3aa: CASSLDPRENTEAFF

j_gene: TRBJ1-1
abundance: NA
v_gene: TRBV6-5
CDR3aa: CASSYGGMNTEAFF

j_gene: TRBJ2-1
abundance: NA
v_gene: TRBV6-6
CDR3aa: CASSPGTRYSNEQFF

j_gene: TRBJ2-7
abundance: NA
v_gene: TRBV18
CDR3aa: CASSLPGRPYEQYF

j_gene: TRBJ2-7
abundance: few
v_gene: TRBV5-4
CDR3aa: CASSYSRDSSYEQYF

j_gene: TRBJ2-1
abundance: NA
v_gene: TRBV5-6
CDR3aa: CASSPGGGYNEQFF

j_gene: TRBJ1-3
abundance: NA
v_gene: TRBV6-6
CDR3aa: CASSLDNGGSGNTIYF

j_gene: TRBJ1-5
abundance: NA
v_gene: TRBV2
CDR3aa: CASSAQGQGGNQPQHF

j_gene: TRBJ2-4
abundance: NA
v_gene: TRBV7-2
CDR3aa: CASSPAESIQYF